A selection of T cell receptor beta chains follows, all from one sample in a study of blood T cell repertoires in COVID-19. Assay used: immunoSEQ multiplex PCR; TCRdb lists only in-frame clones, some missing. The table lists more than 95,000 clones, over 60% of them singletons. Source material: peripheral blood. These receptors all stem from a man between 40 and 49 years old with active or convalescent COVID-19. Each CDR3 is given with its conserved first and last residue. The order of the fields is D gene, J gene, clone size, V gene, CDR3 protein, CDR3 DNA. D genes are given only for firm matches. Size is stated for part of the rows, as once, few or many counts, or as a class when the clone is expanded.

d_gene: -
j_gene: TRBJ1-5
abundance: few
v_gene: TRBV6-1
CDR3aa: CASSELGLNQPQHF
CDR3nt: TGTGCCAGCAGTGAGCTAGGCCTCAATCAGCCCCAGCATTTT

d_gene: TRBD2
j_gene: TRBJ2-5
abundance: few
v_gene: TRBV3-1/TRBV3-2
CDR3aa: CASSRPRGRYQETQYF
CDR3nt: TGTGCCAGCAGCCGCCCTCGCGGGAGGTACCAAGAGACCCAGTACTTC

d_gene: -
j_gene: TRBJ2-7
abundance: -
v_gene: TRBV30
CDR3aa: CALKGDHFYEQYF
CDR3nt: TGTGCCCTGAAGGGGGATCACTTCTACGAGCAGTACTTC

d_gene: TRBD1
j_gene: TRBJ2-7
abundance: few
v_gene: TRBV7-9
CDR3aa: CASSLGDRLSYEQYF
CDR3nt: TGTGCCAGCAGCTTAGGGGACAGGTTATCCTACGAGCAGTACTTC

d_gene: -
j_gene: TRBJ1-4
abundance: -
v_gene: TRBV7-9
CDR3aa: CASSLNGVSNEKLFF
CDR3nt: TGTGCCAGCAGCTTAAACGGGGTTTCTAATGAAAAACTGTTTTTT

d_gene: -
j_gene: TRBJ1-2
abundance: -
v_gene: TRBV5-1
CDR3aa: CASSRGDTGNYTF
CDR3nt: TGCGCCAGCAGCCGGGGAGACACAGGGAACTACACCTTC

d_gene: -
j_gene: TRBJ1-1
abundance: -
v_gene: TRBV2
CDR3aa: CASSVGQSLNTEAFF
CDR3nt: TGTGCCAGCAGTGTTGGACAGAGCTTGAACACTGAAGCTTTCTTT

d_gene: -
j_gene: TRBJ2-3
abundance: -
v_gene: TRBV6-5
CDR3aa: CASSYWGSHTQYF
CDR3nt: TGTGCCAGCAGTTACTGGGGCAGCCATACGCAGTATTTT

d_gene: TRBD1
j_gene: TRBJ2-2
abundance: -
v_gene: TRBV24-1
CDR3aa: CATSDTGQGRTGELFF
CDR3nt: TGTGCCACCAGTGATACGGGACAGGGGCGCACCGGGGAGCTGTTTTTT

d_gene: TRBD1
j_gene: TRBJ1-5
abundance: few
v_gene: TRBV24-1
CDR3aa: CATSPDRGGDQPQHF
CDR3nt: TGTGCCACCAGTCCGGACAGGGGGGGGGATCAGCCCCAGCATTTT

d_gene: TRBD1
j_gene: TRBJ1-3
abundance: -
v_gene: TRBV13
CDR3aa: CASSLFWGQAGNTIYF
CDR3nt: TGTGCCAGCAGCTTATTTTGGGGACAGGCTGGAAACACCATATATTTT

d_gene: TRBD2
j_gene: TRBJ2-3
abundance: -
v_gene: TRBV4-3
CDR3aa: CASSQDPLAGAGDTQYF
CDR3nt: TGCGCCAGCAGCCAAGACCCCCTAGCGGGGGCGGGAGATACGCAGTATTTT

d_gene: -
j_gene: TRBJ1-1
abundance: -
v_gene: TRBV25-1
CDR3aa: CASRSSVNTEAFF
CDR3nt: TGTGCCAGCAGATCCTCAGTGAACACTGAAGCTTTCTTT